The rows below give T cell receptor beta chains drawn from one sample of a study of T cell responses to AZD1222 COVID-19 vaccine. Only in-frame clones appear in the TCRdb table, and some are missing; sequencing was by immunoSEQ multiplex PCR. Counted here are about 90,000 clones, roughly 88% occurring once; the ten biggest clones make up roughly 15%. Sequencing used peripheral blood, obtained on day 0 of AZD1222 vaccination. Every receptor here comes from an adult in good health. Each CDR3 is given with its conserved first and last residue. D genes are given only for firm matches. Size is omitted from some rows. Given values are once, few, many or a class for expanded clones.

>TRBJ1-2|-|TRBD1|TRBV6-1
CASSDTDRQGWYGYTF
TGTGCCAGCAGTGACACGGATCGACAGGGCTGGTATGGCTACACCTTC
>TRBJ1-5|-|TRBD1|TRBV15
CATSRLPGQGTNQPQHF
TGTGCCACCAGCAGATTACCGGGACAGGGTACAAATCAGCCCCAGCATTTT
>TRBJ2-1|-|TRBD2|TRBV5-1
CASSPWTSGGSYNEQFF
TGCGCCAGCAGCCCGTGGACTAGCGGGGGTTCCTACAATGAGCAGTTCTTC
>TRBJ1-5|-|-|TRBV27
CASSAVQDNQPQHF
TGTGCCAGCAGCGCAGTACAGGATAATCAGCCCCAGCATTTT
>TRBJ1-4|-|-|TRBV21-1
CASSSSGTGPTTNEKLFF
TGTGCCAGCAGCTCATCCGGGACAGGCCCTACAACTAATGAAAAACTGTTTTTT
>TRBJ1-4|-|TRBD1|TRBV5-6
CASSFGVTGPKLFF
TGTGCCAGCAGCTTTGGGGTGACAGGGCCAAAACTGTTTTTT
>TRBJ2-7|-|-|TRBV11-1
CASSLDSLRYYEQYF
TGTGCCAGCAGCTTAGATTCACTACGCTACTACGAGCAGTACTTC
>TRBJ2-3|-|-|TRBV7-2
CAAQSGGTDTQYF
TGTGCCGCTCAGAGTGGCGGCACAGATACGCAGTATTTT
>TRBJ1-6|-|TRBD1|TRBV7-6
CASSPGQGVRYNSPLHF
TGTGCCAGCAGCCCGGGACAGGGGGTCCGCTATAATTCACCCCTCCACTTT
>TRBJ2-2|many|TRBD2|TRBV7-9
CASSFLAGNTGELFF
TGTGCCAGCAGCTTCCTAGCGGGAAACACCGGGGAGCTGTTTTTT
>TRBJ2-1|-|TRBD2|TRBV24-1
CATSDQAGAANEQFF
TGTGCCACCAGTGATCAAGCGGGAGCGGCCAATGAGCAGTTCTTC